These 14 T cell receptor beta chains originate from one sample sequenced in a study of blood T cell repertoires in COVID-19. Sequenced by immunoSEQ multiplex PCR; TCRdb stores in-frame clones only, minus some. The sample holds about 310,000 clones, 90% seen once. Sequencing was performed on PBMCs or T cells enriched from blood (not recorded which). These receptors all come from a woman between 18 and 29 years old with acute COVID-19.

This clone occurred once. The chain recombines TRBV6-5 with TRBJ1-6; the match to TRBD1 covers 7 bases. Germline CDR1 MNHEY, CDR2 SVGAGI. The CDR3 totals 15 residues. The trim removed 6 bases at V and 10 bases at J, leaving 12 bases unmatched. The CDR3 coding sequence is TGTGCCAGCAGGAGCGCTACAGGGGTTGGCTCACCCCTCCACTTT. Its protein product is CASRSATGVGSPLHF.

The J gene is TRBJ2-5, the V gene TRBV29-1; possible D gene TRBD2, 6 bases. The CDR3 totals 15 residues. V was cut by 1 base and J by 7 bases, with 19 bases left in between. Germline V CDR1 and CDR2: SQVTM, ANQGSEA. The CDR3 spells CSVEGIQEGSGTQYF. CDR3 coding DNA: TGCAGCGTTGAAGGGATACAGGAGGGCTCTGGGACCCAGTACTTC.

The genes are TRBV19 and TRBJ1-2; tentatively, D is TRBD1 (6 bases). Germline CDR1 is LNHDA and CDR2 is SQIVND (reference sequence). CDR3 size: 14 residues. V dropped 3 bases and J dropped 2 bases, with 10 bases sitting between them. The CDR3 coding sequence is TGTGCCAGTAGTATGACAGGCGTGAACTATGGCTACACCTTC. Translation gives CASSMTGVNYGYTF.

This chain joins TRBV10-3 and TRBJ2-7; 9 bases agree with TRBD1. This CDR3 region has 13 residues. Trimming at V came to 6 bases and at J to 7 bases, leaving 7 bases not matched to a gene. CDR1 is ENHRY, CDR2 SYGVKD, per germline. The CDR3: CAIRGQGNGEQYF. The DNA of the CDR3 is TGTGCCATCAGAGGACAGGGGAATGGGGAGCAGTACTTC.

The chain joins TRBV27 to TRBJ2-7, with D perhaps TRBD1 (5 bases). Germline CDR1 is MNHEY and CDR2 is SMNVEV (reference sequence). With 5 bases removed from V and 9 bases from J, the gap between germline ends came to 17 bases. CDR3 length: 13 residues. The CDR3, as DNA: TGTGCCAGCAGTCCCCGGACACCCCCCAGGCAGTACTTC. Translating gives CASSPRTPPRQYF.

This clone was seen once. The DNA for the CDR3 is TGTGCCAGCAGTTTCCGAGCGAGGGACACTGAAGCTTTCTTT. Translated: CASSFRARDTEAFF. The chain is built from TRBV27 and TRBJ1-1; D call uncertain. The CDR3 runs to 14 residues. Germline CDR1 MNHEY, CDR2 SMNVEV (reference sequence). Trimming stripped 3 bases from V and 3 bases from J, with 11 bases between.

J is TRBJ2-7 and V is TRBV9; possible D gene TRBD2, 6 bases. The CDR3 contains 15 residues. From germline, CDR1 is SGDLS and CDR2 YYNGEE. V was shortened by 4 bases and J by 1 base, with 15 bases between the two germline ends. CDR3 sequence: CASSYLAETSYEQYF. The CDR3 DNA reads TGTGCCAGCAGCTATTTAGCGGAAACGTCCTACGAGCAGTACTTC.

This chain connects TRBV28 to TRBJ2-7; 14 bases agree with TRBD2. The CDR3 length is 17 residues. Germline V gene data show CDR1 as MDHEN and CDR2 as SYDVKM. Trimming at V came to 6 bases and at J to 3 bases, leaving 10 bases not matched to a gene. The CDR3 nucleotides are TGTGCCAGCAGCTTAGGACTAGCGGGAGGACTATACTACGAGCAGTACTTC. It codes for CASSLGLAGGLYYEQYF.

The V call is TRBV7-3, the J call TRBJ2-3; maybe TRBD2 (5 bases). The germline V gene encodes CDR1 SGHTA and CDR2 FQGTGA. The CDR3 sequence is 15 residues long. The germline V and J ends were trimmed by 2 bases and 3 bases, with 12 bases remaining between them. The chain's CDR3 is CASSLPAVGTDTQYF. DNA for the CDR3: TGTGCCAGCAGCTTACCAGCGGTCGGGACAGATACGCAGTATTTT.

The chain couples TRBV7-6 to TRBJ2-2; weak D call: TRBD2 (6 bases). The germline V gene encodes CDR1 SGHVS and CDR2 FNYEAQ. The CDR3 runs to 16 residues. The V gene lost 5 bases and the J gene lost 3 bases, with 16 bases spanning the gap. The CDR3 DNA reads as TGTGCCAGCAGCACTCCAAGCGGAGGGGACACCGGGGAGCTGTTTTTT. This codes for CASSTPSGGDTGELFF. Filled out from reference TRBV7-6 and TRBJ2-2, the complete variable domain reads GAGVSQSPRYKVTKRGQDVALRCDPISGHVSLYWYRQALGQGPEFLTYFNYEAQQDKSGLPNDRFSAERPEGSISTLTIQRTEQRDSAMYRCASSTPSGGDTGELFFGEGSRLTVL.

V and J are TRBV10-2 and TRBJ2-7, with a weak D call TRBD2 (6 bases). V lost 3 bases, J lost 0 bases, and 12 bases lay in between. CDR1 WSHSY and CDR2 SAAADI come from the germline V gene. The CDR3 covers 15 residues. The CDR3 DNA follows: TGCGCCAGCAGTGAAGGGGACTCGAGCTCCTACGAGCAGTACTTC. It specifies CASSEGDSSSYEQYF.

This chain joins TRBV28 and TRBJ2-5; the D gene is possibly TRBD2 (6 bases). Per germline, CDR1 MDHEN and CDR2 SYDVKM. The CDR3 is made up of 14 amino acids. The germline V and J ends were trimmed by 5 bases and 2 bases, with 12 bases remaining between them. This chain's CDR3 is CASSPPGRQETQYF. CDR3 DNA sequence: TGTGCCAGCAGTCCCCCCGGGAGACAAGAGACCCAGTACTTC. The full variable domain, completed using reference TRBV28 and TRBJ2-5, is DVKVTQSSRYLVKRTGEKVFLECVQDMDHENMFWYRQDPGLGLRLIYFSYDVKMKEKGDIPEGYSVSREKKERFSLILESASTNQTSMYLCASSPPGRQETQYFGPGTRLLVL.

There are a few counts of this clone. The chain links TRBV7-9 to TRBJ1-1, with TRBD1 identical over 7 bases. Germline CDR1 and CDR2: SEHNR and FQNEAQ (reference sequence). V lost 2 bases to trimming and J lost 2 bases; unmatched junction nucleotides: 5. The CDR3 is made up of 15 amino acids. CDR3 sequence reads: CASSLSAGGNTEAFF. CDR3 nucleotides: TGTGCCAGCAGCTTATCAGCAGGGGGAAACACTGAAGCTTTCTTT.

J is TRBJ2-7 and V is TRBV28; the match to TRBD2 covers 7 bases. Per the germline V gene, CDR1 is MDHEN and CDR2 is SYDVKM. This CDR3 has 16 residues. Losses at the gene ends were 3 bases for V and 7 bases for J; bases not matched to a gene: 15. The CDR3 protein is CASSFWKGLAAGEQYF. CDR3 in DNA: TGTGCCAGCAGTTTCTGGAAGGGGCTAGCGGCGGGGGAGCAGTACTTC.